This T cell receptor (beta chain) was documented in a study of blood T cell repertoires in COVID-19. The authors' processing: From reference gene primer amplification, estimates of nucleated cell counts were derived. TCRdb keeps only in-frame clones here, not all; method: immunoSEQ multiplex PCR. That table is the source of V, J and clone size, and D and trimming were worked out from the DNA. Of roughly 340,000 clones listed, about 87% are singletons. Germline CDR1 reads SGHVS; CDR2 reads FNYEAQ. The CDR3 is 16 amino acids. Trimming left V 4 bases short and J 4 bases short, with 17 bases between. This chain joins TRBV7-6 and TRBJ2-1, with D perhaps matching TRBD2 (7 bases). The specimen sequenced was peripheral blood. This sequence was found in a woman between 45 and 65 years old with COVID-19, enrolled during active disease. The CDR3 sequence is CASSSAGGQRYNEQFF. The DNA for the CDR3 is TGTGCCAGCAGCTCAGCCGGGGGGCAGAGATACAATGAGCAGTTCTTC.